One and the same sample provided the 30 T cell receptor beta chains below, sequenced in a study of T-cell memory formation after mild COVID-19. TCRdb redid the calling of the 5' RACE reads with MiXCR, one entry per CDR3 protein. The data show fewer than 400,000 distinct CDR3 sequences, 10% to 15% seen once. The sequencing input was PBMCs or a T cell subset sorted from them (not recorded which). These receptors were obtained from a man aged 18 to 29 who had mild COVID-19 (a few samples of this study predate the infection). Cell type and time point are not known.

There are a few counts of this clonotype. V and J are TRBV5-1 and TRBJ2-3; perhaps TRBD1 as D (5 bases). Germline loops: CDR1 SGHRS, CDR2 YFSETQ. With 4 bases removed from V and 1 base from J, the gap between germline ends came to 13 bases. This CDR3 has 15 amino acids. CDR3 bases: TGCGCCAGCAGCCCTTCGGACACCCGCACAGATACGCAGTATTTT. Protein sequence: CASSPSDTRTDTQYF.

J is TRBJ2-5 and V is TRBV4-3, with 9 nucleotides matching TRBD1. The CDR3 is made up of 15 amino acids. The V segment lost 4 bases and the J segment 5 bases; nucleotides outside the gene matches: 8. Germline CDR1 and CDR2: LGHNA and YSLEER. The CDR3 sequence is CASSPTPDRGETQYF. For the CDR3, the DNA is TGCGCCAGCAGCCCCACCCCAGACAGGGGGGAGACCCAGTACTTC.

Points on this clonotype: Without the conserved terminal phenylalanine or tryptophan, this CDR3 likely stems from a read error. This chain joins TRBV10-3 and TRBJ1-2, with 7 bases aligning to TRBD1. Germline CDR1 ENHRY, CDR2 SYGVKD. The J segment lost 8 bases and the V segment lost 10 bases, leaving 13 bases of the junction unmatched. The CDR3 has 13 residues. This CDR3 reads CATHRGAGSGYTY. The DNA of the CDR3 is TGTGCCACTCACAGGGGTGCAGGGTCCGGCTACACCTAC.

This clonotype was detected ten times or more. The chain uses TRBV7-9 and TRBJ2-1; 14 nucleotides match TRBD2. This CDR3 contains 17 residues. With V trimmed by 5 bases and J by 2 bases, 5 bases remained unmatched. From germline, CDR1 is SEHNR and CDR2 FQNEAQ (reference sequence). CDR3 region: CASSGGLAGATYNEQFF. CDR3 sequence (DNA): TGTGCCAGCAGCGGGGGACTAGCGGGGGCCACCTACAATGAGCAGTTCTTC.

Ten or more counts support this clonotype. The J gene is TRBJ1-5, the V gene TRBV7-2, with a tentative D call TRBD1 (5 bases). V dropped 5 bases and J dropped 5 bases, with 13 bases sitting between them. The CDR3 covers 14 residues. Germline V gives CDR1 SGHTA, CDR2 FQGNSA. The CDR3 DNA reads as TGTGCCAGCAGCGTAGGGGCGGGGGATCAGCCCCAGCATTTT. Translation: CASSVGAGDQPQHF.

This clonotype was recorded a few times. The chain recombines TRBV11-2 with TRBJ2-2, with D possibly matching TRBD2 (6 bases). V lost 0 bases to trimming and J lost 5 bases, with 16 bases between them. Looked up from germline, CDR1 is SGHAT and CDR2 is FQNNGV. The CDR3 contains 17 residues. In DNA form, the CDR3 reads TGTGCCAGCAGCTTAGACGCCTTCGGGGGTGGAACCGGGGAGCTGTTTTTT. Amino acid sequence: CASSLDAFGGGTGELFF.

Only a few counts were recorded for this clonotype. The V gene is TRBV6-1, the J gene TRBJ2-7; tentatively, D is TRBD1 (6 bases). This CDR3 has 13 residues. V was cut by 4 bases and J by 0 bases, with 7 bases left in between. Germline assignment: CDR1 MNHNS and CDR2 SASEGT. CDR3 sequence reads: CASSGGLSYEQYV. CDR3 coding DNA: TGTGCCAGCAGTGGGGGGCTCTCCTACGAGCAGTACGTC.

The chain uses TRBV5-1 and TRBJ2-3; unclear D gene. V was trimmed by 1 base and J by 0 bases, leaving 9 bases between them. Looked up from germline, CDR1 is SGHRS and CDR2 is YFSETQ. This CDR3 region has 15 residues. As DNA, the CDR3 is TGCGCCAGCAGCTTGTCCATAGGGAGCACAGATACGCAGTATTTT. This encodes CASSLSIGSTDTQYF.

V usage is TRBV9 and J usage is TRBJ2-3; 10 nucleotides match TRBD2. Germline lookup yields CDR1 SGDLS and CDR2 YYNGEE. V lost 0 bases, J lost 4 bases, and 2 bases stayed unmatched. The CDR3 totals 15 residues. The CDR3 nucleotides are TGTGCCAGCAGCGTAGGACTAGCGGGTCCAGATACGCAGTATTTT. Protein product: CASSVGLAGPDTQYF.

This clonotype was seen a few times. The V call is TRBV2, the J call TRBJ2-3, with 7 bases lining up with TRBD1. V lost 6 bases and J lost 6; bases outside the gene matches: 6. Germline CDR1 reads SNHLY; CDR2 reads FYNNEI. The length of the CDR3 is 13 residues. The CDR3 is CASSVTGEDTQYF. CDR3 DNA: TGTGCCAGCAGCGTCACAGGGGAGGATACGCAGTATTTT.

This clonotype appeared a few times. This sequence joins TRBV4-1 and TRBJ2-7; 7 positions match TRBD2. V shed 1 base, J shed 2 bases, and the junction held 2 bases outside the gene matches. The CDR3 runs to 14 residues. Germline V gives CDR1 MGHRA, CDR2 YSYEKL. For the CDR3, the DNA is TGCGCCAGCAGCCAAGTGGGAGGGGCCTACGAGCAGTACGTC. This codes for CASSQVGGAYEQYV.

This clonotype has at least ten counts. The chain carries TRBV5-6 and TRBJ2-3; D is undetermined. CDR1 SGHDT and CDR2 YYEEEE come from the germline V gene. Trimming pared 2 bases from V and 4 bases from J, leaving 14 bases between. CDR3 length: 15 amino acids. The DNA of the CDR3 is TGTGCCAGCAGCTTACCAGGTCTCGCAGCAGATACGCAGTATTTT. Translation gives CASSLPGLAADTQYF.

This chain links TRBV4-2 with TRBJ2-5; tentatively, D is TRBD2 (6 bases). CDR1 is LGHNA, CDR2 YNFKEQ, per germline. The CDR3 totals 15 residues. Trimming pared 0 bases from V and 4 bases from J, leaving 12 bases between. CDR3 in amino acids: CASSQDGRNGETQYF. CDR3 coding DNA: TGTGCCAGCAGCCAAGATGGGAGGAATGGAGAGACCCAGTACTTC.

This clonotype was seen more than once but under ten times. The chain employs TRBV3-1 and TRBJ2-7; TRBD2 is a possible D gene (6 bases). The V and J ends lost 1 base and 2 bases respectively, with 15 bases between them. This CDR3 contains 16 residues. The germline V gene has CDR1 LGHDT and CDR2 YNNKEL (reference sequence). The CDR3 DNA follows: TGTGCCAGCAGCCAAGCCCATGCTGGAGGGGCCTACGAGCAGTACTTC. Encoded protein: CASSQAHAGGAYEQYF.

This clonotype was seen ten or more times. The V and J genes are TRBV5-6 and TRBJ1-6; TRBD1 is a possible D gene (6 bases). CDR3 size: 14 residues. In germline, CDR1 is SGHDT, CDR2 YYEEEE. V gave up 4 bases and J gave up 4 bases, with 9 bases separating them. The CDR3 is CASSLGQYNSPLHF. CDR3 sequence (DNA): TGTGCCAGCAGCCTAGGACAGTATAATTCACCCCTCCACTTT.

V gene TRBV6-5 combines with J gene TRBJ2-5; D gene uncertain. The CDR3 contains 16 residues. The V end lost 0 bases, the J end lost 3 bases, and 14 bases lay between the germline ends. The V gene's germline CDR1 is MNHEY and CDR2 SVGAGI. CDR3 nucleotides: TGTGCCAGCAGTTACTCGGTGGGCATAGCCAAAGAGACCCAGTACTTC. This encodes CASSYSVGIAKETQYF.

There are a few counts of this clonotype. This chain links TRBV29-1 with TRBJ1-2; tentatively, D is TRBD1 (5 bases). The ends were cut back, 3 bases at V and 4 bases at J, with 6 bases in the middle. Germline V gene lookup returns CDR1 SQVTM and CDR2 ANQGSEA. CDR3 length: 11 amino acids. CDR3 nucleotide sequence: TGCAGCGTTGATGGGGCCTATGGCTACACCTTC. Encoded protein: CSVDGAYGYTF.

CDR3 region: CASSPKTGANVLTF. CDR3 nucleotides: TGTGCCAGCAGCCCGAAGACTGGGGCCAACGTCCTGACTTTC. The chain employs TRBV7-9 and TRBJ2-6, with D unclear. CDR3 length equals 14 residues. Germline V gives CDR1 SEHNR, CDR2 FQNEAQ (reference sequence). Trimming cost V 5 bases and J 2 bases, with 7 bases left between them.

This clonotype has ten or more counts. DNA for the CDR3: TGCAGTGCCCGTAGCCGGGAAAAACTGTTTTTT. Encoded protein: CSARSREKLFF. The chain combines TRBV20-1 with TRBJ1-4; D unclear. The CDR3 is made up of 11 amino acids. Trimming stripped 6 bases from V and 8 bases from J, with 10 bases between. Germline values: CDR1 DFQATT, CDR2 SNEGSKA (reference sequence).

This clonotype has more than one count but fewer than ten. The CDR3, as DNA: TGTGCCAGCAGCCAGAGCGCTGGGTTCTCCTACAATGAGCAGTTCTTC. Residues: CASSQSAGFSYNEQFF. This chain links TRBV4-2 with TRBJ2-1; no clear D gene. Germline assignment: CDR1 LGHNA and CDR2 YNFKEQ. Trimming stripped 3 bases from V and 0 bases from J, with 12 bases between. CDR3 length: 16 residues.

This clonotype was counted a few times. This chain uses TRBV6-2 or TRBV6-3 with TRBJ1-5; 7 bases fit TRBD1. CDR3 length equals 18 residues. Germline CDR1 and CDR2: MNHEY and SVGEGT. V gave up 5 bases and J gave up 1 base; unmatched junction bases: 14. CDR3 loop: CASSTRQGDVRSNQPQHF. The CDR3 coding sequence is TGTGCCAGCAGTACCCGACAGGGCGATGTTAGAAGCAATCAGCCCCAGCATTTT.

This clonotype was observed a handful of times. This chain uses TRBV29-1 with TRBJ2-1; 12 nucleotides match TRBD2. V was clipped by 5 bases and J by 0 bases; unmatched bases: 5. There are 16 residues in the CDR3. The germline V gene encodes CDR1 SQVTM and CDR2 ANQGSEA. This CDR3 reads CSVWSTSGGSYNEQFF. As DNA, the CDR3 is TGCAGCGTTTGGTCGACTAGCGGGGGCTCCTACAATGAGCAGTTCTTC.

The chain combines TRBV4-1 with TRBJ1-4; D is undetermined. The CDR3 contains 15 residues. V was pared by 6 bases and J by 4 bases, with 15 bases between. CDR1 MGHRA and CDR2 YSYEKL come from the germline V gene. The CDR3 sequence is CASRASGVGNEKLFF. As DNA, the CDR3 is TGCGCCAGCAGGGCTAGTGGGGTCGGTAATGAAAAACTGTTTTTT.

This clonotype was seen a few times. This chain links TRBV6-5 with TRBJ1-1, with D perhaps matching TRBD1 (5 bases). The germline V and J ends were trimmed by 6 bases and 4 bases, with 18 bases remaining between them. The germline V gene has CDR1 MNHEY and CDR2 SVGAGI. The length of the CDR3 is 15 residues. CDR3 residues: CASSRGVTGSTEAFF. CDR3 in DNA: TGTGCCAGCAGCAGAGGGGTGACGGGGAGCACTGAAGCTTTCTTT.

This clonotype was seen a handful of times. The rearrangement uses TRBV5-4 and TRBJ2-1; D remains unclear. Trimming took 7 bases from V and 0 from J, leaving 11 bases between them. The germline CDR1 and CDR2 sequences are SGHNT and YYREEE (reference sequence). The CDR3 has 14 residues. The CDR3 nucleotides read TGTGCCAGCTCCCCCGGCAACTCCTACAATGAGCAGTTCTTC. Translating gives CASSPGNSYNEQFF.

The chain uses TRBV7-9 and TRBJ1-2, with D maybe TRBD1 (5 bases). Germline CDR1 and CDR2: SEHNR and FQNEAQ (reference sequence). Trimming cost V 3 bases and J 8 bases, with 10 bases left between them. This CDR3 has 12 residues. The CDR3 region is CASSFRDGGYTF. In DNA, the CDR3 is TGTGCCAGCAGCTTCCGGGACGGCGGCTACACCTTC.

This clonotype was counted only a few times. The chain uses TRBV14 and TRBJ1-3, with D uncertain. The germline V gene has CDR1 SGHDN and CDR2 FVKESK. Deletions cut 0 bases from V and 0 bases from J, with 18 bases between. CDR3 length: 19 amino acids. For the CDR3, the DNA is TGTGCCAGCAGCCAAGAAACGACCAGATCGCTTAACTCTGGAAACACCATATATTTT. This gives the protein CASSQETTRSLNSGNTIYF. The full variable domain, rest sourced from reference TRBV14 and TRBJ1-3, is EAGVTQFPSHSVIEKGQTVTLRCDPISGHDNLYWYRRVMGKEIKFLLHFVKESKQDESGMPNNRFLAERTGGTYSTLKVQPAELEDSGVYFCASSQETTRSLNSGNTIYFGEGSWLTVV.

This clonotype was counted between two and nine times. The chain is built from TRBV7-9 and TRBJ1-4; TRBD1 aligns across 10 bases. This CDR3 region has 16 residues. Germline-derived CDR1 and CDR2 are SEHNR and FQNEAQ (reference sequence). V was clipped by 4 bases and J by 8 bases; unmatched bases: 10. For the CDR3, the DNA is TGTGCCAGCAGCTATTCGACAGGGGGCGCATACGAAAAACTGTTTTTT. Translation: CASSYSTGGAYEKLFF. Based on the CDR3 plus reference TRBV7-9 and TRBJ1-4, the full variable domain is DTGVSQNPRHKITKRGQNVTFRCDPISEHNRLYWYRQTLGQGPEFLTYFQNEAQLEKSRLLSDRFSAERPKGSFSTLEIQRTEQGDSAMYLCASSYSTGGAYEKLFFGSGTQLSVL.

This clonotype showed up many times. This sequence joins TRBV5-1 and TRBJ2-7; the match to TRBD1 covers 9 bases. The germline gives CDR1 SGHRS, CDR2 YFSETQ. The CDR3 runs 14 residues. The V and J ends lost 4 bases and 3 bases, in that order; junction bases with no gene match: 5. The CDR3 region has the DNA TGCGCCAGCAGCCCACGGGGACAGGGCTACGAGCAGTACTTC. Translating it yields CASSPRGQGYEQYF.

The gene calls are TRBV18 and TRBJ1-1, with 7 bases aligning to TRBD1. Per the germline V gene, CDR1 is KGHSH and CDR2 is LQKENI. CDR3 size: 16 residues. J was trimmed by 1 base and V by 1 base; bases with no gene match: 6. This CDR3 is CASSPLSTGTNTEAFF. CDR3 DNA sequence: TGTGCCAGCTCACCACTATCGACAGGGACGAACACTGAAGCTTTCTTT.